This TCR beta chain was sequenced in a study of human T cells and chemical hapten exposure. The time point is: patch test 2, 6 weeks after DPC sensitization. The sample's treatment: therapeutic diphenylcyclopropenone sensitization with weekly scalp DPC. This clonotype was seen more than once but under ten times. Using its own MiXCR run on the RACE reads, TCRdb lists one record per CDR3 protein. The top ten hold over 5.5% of the sample, which has some 350,000 distinct CDR3 sequences, around 6% seen once. This CDR3 is 16 amino acids long. Trimming took 3 bases from V and 5 from J; bases not matched to a gene: 9. Germline-derived CDR1 and CDR2 are MNHEY and SVGAGI.

The specimen comprised whole blood, sampled in connection with sensitization to the hapten diphenylcyclopropenone (DPC). The rearrangement links TRBV6-5 to TRBJ2-2; TRBD2 aligns across 7 bases. This receptor was identified in a woman between 18 and 29 years old with alopecia areata. Some clones in this sample may be carry-over from other donors' samples. CDR3 sequence: CASSYSPGRGTGELFF. DNA of the CDR3: TGTGCCAGCAGTTATAGCCCCGGGCGGGGGACCGGGGAGCTGTTTTTT.